The 3 T cell receptor beta chains below come from one sample, sequenced in a study of spatial heterogeneity in lung cancer. As to time point: sample taken at primary tumor resection. TCRdb re-called the 5' RACE reads with MiXCR, one entry per CDR3 protein. Counted here are approximately 22,000 distinct CDR3 sequences, approximately 5.8% occurring once; the ten biggest clones make up 30% to 35%. Sequencing was performed on PBMCs, taken at surgery. These receptors were taken from a male donor with early-stage non-small cell lung cancer.

There are many counts of this clonotype. The CDR3 spells CASSLVQGGYGYTF. Written as DNA, the CDR3 is TGTGCCAGCAGCTTAGTACAAGGCGGCTATGGCTACACCTTC. This sequence joins TRBV7-9 and TRBJ1-2; D is undetermined. CDR3 size: 14 residues. V gave up 1 base and J gave up 4 bases, with 10 bases separating them. CDR1 and CDR2 (germline): SEHNR, FQNEAQ (reference sequence).

This clonotype showed up many times. The V and J genes are TRBV20-1 and TRBJ1-2; TRBD1 aligns across 9 bases. The germline V gene has CDR1 DFQATT and CDR2 SNEGSKA (reference sequence). Trimming cost V 6 bases and J 4 bases; bases outside gene matches: 6. The CDR3 has 13 amino acids. The CDR3 loop reads CSAAADRGYGYTF. Here the CDR3 DNA reads TGCAGTGCCGCCGCGGACAGGGGCTATGGCTACACCTTC.

This clonotype was detected many times. This rearrangement joins TRBV19 to TRBJ2-6; perhaps TRBD2 as D (6 bases). The ends were cut back, 7 bases at V and 2 bases at J, with 12 bases in the middle. The CDR3 consists of 15 residues. Germline values: CDR1 LNHDA, CDR2 SQIVND (reference sequence). CDR3 in DNA: TGTGCCAGTACCCCCCGGAGGGCTGGGGCCAACGTCCTGACTTTC. It encodes CASTPRRAGANVLTF.